The 31 T cell receptor beta chains in this list originate from one sample, sequenced in a study of CD8 T cells in Susac syndrome. An amount of RNA that ranged from about 0.45 to 1 ug was reverse transcribed with random hexamers. From the immunoSEQ multiplex PCR reads, TCRdb called clonotypes with MiXCR, one entry per CDR3 protein. The profile shows fewer than 300,000 distinct CDR3 sequences, about 85% of them singletons. Sequencing was carried out using CD8+ T cells from PBMCs. The source of these receptors is a human donor with multiple sclerosis.

The rearrangement uses TRBV3-1 and TRBJ2-1; tentatively, D is TRBD2 (6 bases). The CDR3 is 16 amino acids. Trimming removed 0 bases at V and 8 bases at J, with 17 bases between. Germline assignment: CDR1 LGHDT and CDR2 YNNKEL (reference sequence). The CDR3 region is CASSQDDGSANDEQFF. CDR3 DNA sequence: TGTGCCAGCAGCCAAGACGACGGGAGTGCAAACGATGAGCAGTTCTTC.

The chain has TRBV5-1 and TRBJ2-7; 7 nucleotides agree with TRBD1. The V and J ends lost 3 bases and 2 bases, in that order; junction bases with no gene match: 8. CDR1 and CDR2 (germline): SGHRS, YFSETQ. The CDR3 sequence is 15 residues long. The CDR3 DNA reads as TGCGCCAGCAGCTCGGGGCTGACAGGGCCCTACGAGCAGTACTTC. Translated, it gives CASSSGLTGPYEQYF.

This clonotype has just one count. The V call is TRBV6-4, the J call TRBJ1-5; D gene uncertain. The CDR3 is 15 amino acids. V was shortened by 4 bases and J by 7 bases, with 17 bases between the two germline ends. Germline V gene lookup returns CDR1 MRHNA and CDR2 SNTAGT. The CDR3 sequence: CASSGPGGYLQPQHF. In nucleotides, the CDR3 is TGTGCCAGCAGTGGACCAGGAGGGTACTTACAGCCCCAGCATTTT.

This clonotype was counted a few times. The chain employs TRBV6-6 and TRBJ2-7; 10 bases match TRBD1. Trimming removed 6 bases from V and 3 bases from J; junction bases left unmatched: 8. Germline values: CDR1 MNHNY, CDR2 SVGAGI (reference sequence). The CDR3 is made up of 15 amino acids. CDR3 sequence (DNA): TGTGCCAGCAGCTACACCGGGACAGGGGACTACGAGCAGTACTTC. Translation: CASSYTGTGDYEQYF.

This chain connects TRBV7-3 to TRBJ2-1; TRBD2 agrees at 9 bases. V shed 0 bases and J 2 bases; nucleotides not matched to a gene: 8. CDR3 length equals 18 residues. Germline CDR1 reads SGHTA; CDR2 reads FQGTGA. The CDR3 coding sequence is TGTGCCAGCAGCTTAACGAGGCTTAGCGGGAGAACCTACAATGAGCAGTTCTTC. This translates into CASSLTRLSGRTYNEQFF. The full variable domain, its missing parts supplied by reference TRBV7-3 and TRBJ2-1, is GAGVSQTPSNKVTEKGKYVELRCDPISGHTALYWYRQSLGQGPEFLIYFQGTGAADDSGLPNDRFFAVRPEGSVSTLKIQRTERGDSAVYLCASSLTRLSGRTYNEQFFGPGTRLTVL.

V and J are TRBV27 and TRBJ1-1, with D tentatively TRBD1 (5 bases). Germline values: CDR1 MNHEY, CDR2 SMNVEV (reference sequence). V was cut by 7 bases and J by 5 bases, with 17 bases left in between. The CDR3 extends over 14 amino acids. The CDR3 DNA reads TGTGCCAGCAATAGAGGGACCTTTCATACTGAAGCTTTCTTT. This encodes CASNRGTFHTEAFF.

The rearrangement links TRBV7-6 to TRBJ2-3, with D possibly being TRBD2 (5 bases). The CDR3 is made up of 15 amino acids. Germline CDR1 reads SGHVS; CDR2 reads FNYEAQ. Trimming removed 0 bases at V and 3 bases at J, with 10 bases between. The CDR3 region is CASSLAGAGTDTQYF. For the CDR3, the DNA is TGTGCCAGCAGCTTAGCGGGCGCGGGTACAGATACGCAGTATTTT.

This chain connects TRBV21-1 to TRBJ2-1; TRBD1 is the table's D call and was not checked against the DNA. TRBV21-1 is given as a pseudogene. This CDR3 comprises 17 residues. As DNA, the CDR3 is TGTGCCAGCAGCGCCCCGGGACATCGGAGCTCCTACAATGAGCAGTTCTTC. Its translation: CASSAPGHRSSYNEQFF.

The genes are TRBV13 and TRBJ1-1; D not certain. CDR3 size: 13 residues. CDR1 PRHDT and CDR2 FYEKMQ come from the germline V gene (reference sequence). The V end lost 0 bases, the J end lost 6 bases, and 8 bases lay between the germline ends. The CDR3: CASSLGLGAEAFF. Written as DNA, the CDR3 is TGTGCCAGCAGCTTAGGCCTCGGGGCTGAAGCTTTCTTT.

The V gene is TRBV9, the J gene TRBJ1-2; maybe TRBD1 (6 bases). This CDR3 is 13 amino acids long. V was pared by 5 bases and J by 3 bases, with 11 bases between. Per the germline V gene, CDR1 is SGDLS and CDR2 is YYNGEE. CDR3: CASRGGDDYGYTF. Written as DNA, the CDR3 is TGTGCCAGCAGGGGGGGCGATGACTATGGCTACACCTTC. The variable domain in full, with the rest retrieved from reference TRBV9 and TRBJ1-2, is DSGVTQTPKHLITATGQRVTLRCSPRSGDLSVYWYQQSLDQGLQFLIQYYNGEERAKGNILERFSAQQFPDLHSELNLSSLELGDSALYFCASRGGDDYGYTFGSGTRLTVV.

This sequence joins TRBV7-3 and TRBJ1-1, with a weak D call TRBD1 (5 bases). CDR3 length: 15 amino acids. The germline gives CDR1 SGHTA, CDR2 FQGTGA. With 3 bases removed from V and 4 bases from J, the gap between germline ends came to 15 bases. CDR3 in amino acids: CASSFLPGGGTEAFF. The DNA of the CDR3 is TGTGCCAGCAGCTTCCTTCCAGGTGGGGGCACTGAAGCTTTCTTT.

The CDR3: CASSLALGQGATDTQYF. The CDR3 DNA is TGTGCCAGCAGCTTAGCCTTAGGACAGGGGGCCACAGATACGCAGTATTTT. This sequence joins TRBV11-2 and TRBJ2-3, with 11 bases lining up with TRBD1. V lost 1 base, J lost 2 bases, and 5 bases stayed unmatched. The length of the CDR3 is 17 residues. Germline CDR1 SGHAT, CDR2 FQNNGV.

The genes are TRBV9 and TRBJ2-7; D is uncertain. Germline V CDR1 and CDR2: SGDLS, YYNGEE. The ends were cut back, 4 bases at V and 4 bases at J, with 15 bases in the middle. This CDR3 is 14 amino acids long. In nucleotides, the CDR3 is TGTGCCAGCAGCCCGGGTGGGTCGAAATACGAGCAGTACTTC. This encodes CASSPGGSKYEQYF.

This chain connects TRBV12-3 or TRBV12-4 to TRBJ2-5; D call uncertain. Deletions cut 4 bases from V and 6 bases from J, with 6 bases between. The CDR3 length is 11 residues. The CDR3 is CASSSAKTQYF. The CDR3 region has the DNA TGTGCCAGCAGTTCCGCCAAGACCCAGTACTTC.

This chain joins TRBV9 and TRBJ2-3; the match to TRBD2 covers 10 bases. Germline values: CDR1 SGDLS, CDR2 YYNGEE. V was pared by 2 bases and J by 0 bases, with 0 bases of the junction left unmatched. CDR3 size: 15 residues. The CDR3 DNA follows: TGTGCCAGCAGCGTGGGACTAGCGAGCACAGATACGCAGTATTTT. Protein product: CASSVGLASTDTQYF.

Only one count was recorded for this clonotype. J is TRBJ1-5 and V is TRBV12-3 or TRBV12-4; D unresolved. The CDR3 is made up of 15 amino acids. V lost 5 bases and J 5 bases, leaving 16 bases between the germline ends. The CDR3 sequence is CASSQLWEKDQPQHF. Written as DNA, the CDR3 is TGTGCCAGCAGTCAATTATGGGAGAAGGATCAGCCCCAGCATTTT.

The chain recombines TRBV20-1 with TRBJ1-2; D call uncertain. The V and J ends lost 5 bases and 0 bases respectively, with 10 bases between them. This CDR3 region has 13 residues. CDR1 is DFQATT, CDR2 SNEGSKA, per germline (reference sequence). CDR3 coding DNA: TGCAGTGCTCGCCCAATCACTAACTATGGCTACACCTTC. Protein sequence: CSARPITNYGYTF.

CDR3 amino acids: CASKDASVSDTQYF. As DNA, the CDR3 is TGTGCCAGCAAAGATGCTAGTGTTTCAGATACGCAGTATTTT. The chain joins TRBV7-6 to TRBJ2-3; D gene unclear. The CDR3 totals 14 residues. Germline-derived CDR1 and CDR2 are SGHVS and FNYEAQ. Trimming removed 7 bases at V and 4 bases at J, with 15 bases between. The full variable domain, completed using reference TRBV7-6 and TRBJ2-3, is GAGVSQSPRYKVTKRGQDVALRCDPISGHVSLYWYRQALGQGPEFLTYFNYEAQQDKSGLPNDRFSAERPEGSISTLTIQRTEQRDSAMYRCASKDASVSDTQYFGPGTRLTVL.

The chain uses TRBV28 and TRBJ2-4; 9 bases agree with TRBD2. The V gene end was trimmed by 3 bases and the J gene end by 0 bases; junction bases not matched to a gene: 9. Germline loops: CDR1 MDHEN, CDR2 SYDVKM. This CDR3 comprises 18 residues. This CDR3 reads CASSLWGGRGLAKNIQYF. DNA for the CDR3: TGTGCCAGCAGTTTGTGGGGCGGGAGGGGCCTAGCCAAAAACATTCAGTACTTC.

The V gene is TRBV5-1, the J gene TRBJ2-2, with 8 nucleotides matching TRBD1. Germline CDR1 reads SGHRS; CDR2 reads YFSETQ. Unmatched junction bases numbered 7, after V lost 1 base and J lost 5 bases. The length of the CDR3 is 16 residues. As DNA, the CDR3 is TGCGCCAGCAGCTTGACTTGGACAGGGAGGACCGGGGAGCTGTTTTTT. Translated: CASSLTWTGRTGELFF.

Here the CDR3 reads CSVEFPDREQFF. The DNA for the CDR3 is TGCAGCGTTGAATTCCCGGACAGAGAGCAGTTCTTC. The V call is TRBV29-1, the J call TRBJ2-1; D perhaps matches TRBD1 (6 bases). The V gene's germline CDR1 is SQVTM and CDR2 ANQGSEA. Trimming left V 2 bases short and J 10 bases short, with 12 bases between. The CDR3 extends over 12 amino acids.

This clonotype has a single count. The chain links TRBV7-9 to TRBJ2-5; 10 bases match TRBD2. Germline loops: CDR1 SEHNR, CDR2 FQNEAQ (reference sequence). The CDR3 has 16 residues. Trimming cost V 4 bases and J 1 base; bases outside gene matches: 6. The CDR3 DNA reads as TGTGCCAGCAGCTCCTCGAGCGGGAGGGGCCAAGAGACCCAGTACTTC. Its protein is CASSSSSGRGQETQYF.

V gene TRBV7-9 combines with J gene TRBJ1-2; TRBD1 matches at 7 bases. The J segment lost 2 bases and the V segment lost 6 bases, leaving 15 bases of the junction unmatched. The CDR3 is made up of 17 amino acids. Germline loops: CDR1 SEHNR, CDR2 FQNEAQ (reference sequence). The CDR3 coding sequence is TGTGCCAGCAGTCAACCGGGACAGTCGAACATAAACTATGGCTACACCTTC. It codes for CASSQPGQSNINYGYTF. The full variable domain, with the rest looked up from reference TRBV7-9 and TRBJ1-2, is DTGVSQNPRHKITKRGQNVTFRCDPISEHNRLYWYRQTLGQGPEFLTYFQNEAQLEKSRLLSDRFSAERPKGSFSTLEIQRTEQGDSAMYLCASSQPGQSNINYGYTFGSGTRLTVV.

The V gene is TRBV28, the J gene TRBJ2-4; 9 bases fit TRBD1. The CDR3 sequence is 16 residues long. Germline CDR1 reads MDHEN; CDR2 reads SYDVKM. J was trimmed by 1 base and V by 5 bases; bases with no gene match: 6. The DNA of the CDR3 is TGTGCCAGCAGTCCAGGGACAGGGTGGGCCAAAAACATTCAGTACTTC. This codes for CASSPGTGWAKNIQYF.

The V gene is TRBV19, the J gene TRBJ1-1, with D perhaps TRBD1 (5 bases). The V end lost 3 bases, the J end lost 1 base, and 12 bases lay between the germline ends. The CDR3 length is 15 residues. The germline CDR1 and CDR2 sequences are LNHDA and SQIVND (reference sequence). The CDR3 DNA follows: TGTGCCAGTAGTATTGGGTTGGGGGGGAACACTGAAGCTTTCTTT. Translation gives CASSIGLGGNTEAFF.

The rearrangement joins TRBV5-1 to TRBJ1-6; D remains ambiguous. V dropped 4 bases and J dropped 7 bases, with 12 bases sitting between them. This CDR3 spans 14 amino acids. The V gene's germline CDR1 is SGHRS and CDR2 YFSETQ. For the CDR3, the DNA is TGCGCCAGCAGCGGGCCTCTCCAGAATTCACCCCTCCACTTT. Translating it yields CASSGPLQNSPLHF.

The chain carries TRBV6-1 and TRBJ1-2; 9 bases map to TRBD1. The length of the CDR3 is 16 residues. CDR1 is MNHNS and CDR2 is SASEGT in the germline V gene. V trimming: 5 bases; J trimming: 6 bases; junction bases outside the gene matches: 13. CDR3 nucleotides: TGTGCCAGCAGTCCGCGGGACAGGGCATTGGGCCATGGCTACACCTTC. It translates to CASSPRDRALGHGYTF.

The chain carries TRBV4-1 and TRBJ2-7, with unresolved D. The CDR3 runs to 15 residues. V lost 1 base and J 2 bases, leaving 12 bases between the germline ends. Germline CDR1 is MGHRA and CDR2 is YSYEKL. DNA of the CDR3: TGCGCCAGCAGCCAAGTCCCAGCCTCTCCCTACGAGCAGTACTTC. It specifies CASSQVPASPYEQYF.

This chain connects TRBV13 to TRBJ2-1, with D hard to call. Germline CDR1 PRHDT, CDR2 FYEKMQ (reference sequence). The CDR3 length is 12 residues. V was trimmed by 5 bases and J by 7 bases, leaving 9 bases between them. The CDR3, as DNA: TGTGCCAGCAGCAGTGACACGAATGAGCAGTTCTTC. Its protein is CASSSDTNEQFF.

The gene calls are TRBV5-4 and TRBJ2-7; tentative D call: TRBD1 (6 bases). The CDR3 has 13 residues. Germline-derived CDR1 and CDR2 are SGHNT and YYREEE (reference sequence). V was cut by 3 bases and J by 6 bases, with 13 bases left in between. CDR3 in amino acids: CASSWGPGVEQYF. The CDR3 bases are TGTGCCAGCAGCTGGGGTCCAGGGGTCGAGCAGTACTTC.

The chain is built from TRBV27 and TRBJ1-5; D not resolved. V was pared by 8 bases and J by 0 bases, with 5 bases between. The CDR3 runs 12 residues. CDR1 is MNHEY, CDR2 SMNVEV, per germline (reference sequence). As DNA, the CDR3 is TGTGCCAGCGGCACTAGCAATCAGCCCCAGCATTTT. This sequence encodes CASGTSNQPQHF.